Sequencing of this TCR beta chain was carried out in a study of T-cell memory formation after mild COVID-19. Each CDR3 protein is one row after TCRdb ran MiXCR on the 5' RACE reads. The repertoire holds 350,000 to 550,000 distinct CDR3 sequences, with 15% to 20% as singletons. Trimming removed 2 bases at V and 4 bases at J, with 6 bases between. Per germline, CDR1 SGHAT and CDR2 FQNNGV. The CDR3 contains 13 residues. The chain carries TRBV11-2 and TRBJ2-1; D remains unclear. The material sequenced was PBMCs or a T cell subset sorted from them (not recorded which). The sequence was collected from a man between 18 and 35 years old who had mild COVID-19 (a few samples of this study predate the infection). Cell type and time point are not known. The CDR3 nucleotides are TGTGCCAGCAGCTTAACACCATACAATGAGCAGTTCTTC. Translated: CASSLTPYNEQFF.